This is a list of T cell receptor beta chains from one sample in a study of T cell responses to AZD1222 COVID-19 vaccine. The data were produced by immunoSEQ multiplex PCR, yet TCRdb's version contains in-frame clones alone and is incomplete. Among 70,000 to 95,000 clones listed, roughly 90% were seen once. The sample was peripheral blood, taken on day 0 of MenACWY control vaccination. The source of these receptors is an adult in good health. Each CDR3 is given with its conserved first and last residue. D genes are given only for firm matches. The size entry is marked missing in some rows and otherwise reads once, few, many or a size class.

cdr3_aa cdr3_nt v_call clone_size d_call j_call
CSVERDNPYEQYF TGCAGCGTTGAGAGGGACAACCCGTACGAGCAGTACTTC TRBV29-1 few . TRBJ2-7
CASSLGTSPASNQPQHF TGTGCCAGCAGCTTGGGGACAAGTCCTGCGAGCAATCAGCCCCAGCATTTT TRBV5-8 . . TRBJ1-5
CASSLPAGDNYEQYF TGTGCCAGCAGCCTGCCCGCAGGGGACAACTACGAGCAGTACTTC TRBV7-9 once . TRBJ2-7
CASSQSGRDEQFF TGTGCCAGCAGCCAATCCGGGCGGGATGAGCAGTTCTTC TRBV16 . . TRBJ2-1
CASSQLVFGVGYTF TGCGCCAGCAGCCAACTAGTATTTGGGGTTGGCTACACCTTC TRBV4-3 . . TRBJ1-2
CSVDSRRGTEAFF TGCAGCGTTGATTCACGGAGGGGCACTGAAGCTTTCTTT TRBV29-1 . . TRBJ1-1
CASSYSGQDNSPLHF TGTGCCAGCAGTTACTCGGGACAGGATAATTCACCCCTCCACTTT TRBV6-5 . TRBD1 TRBJ1-6
CASSLKLQGAESGETQYF TGTGCCAGCTCACTCAAGTTACAGGGGGCTGAATCCGGCGAGACCCAGTACTTC TRBV18 . TRBD1 TRBJ2-5
CASSLLADGDEQFF TGTGCCAGCAGCCTGCTAGCGGACGGGGATGAGCAGTTCTTC TRBV7-2 once TRBD2 TRBJ2-1
CATSETPSVGGELFF TGTGCCACCAGTGAGACTCCTAGCGTCGGCGGGGAGCTGTTTTTT TRBV24-1 once . TRBJ2-2
CASSLRYRQGPTYGYTF TGTGCCAGCAGCCTAAGATACCGACAGGGACCCACCTATGGCTACACCTTC TRBV4-2 . TRBD1 TRBJ1-2
CAISDFNWDTEAFF TGTGCCATCAGTGATTTTAATTGGGACACTGAAGCTTTCTTT TRBV10-3 . . TRBJ1-1
CATRDRGDHQPQHF TGTGCCACCAGAGACAGGGGGGATCATCAGCCCCAGCATTTT TRBV24-1 medium-sized TRBD1 TRBJ1-5